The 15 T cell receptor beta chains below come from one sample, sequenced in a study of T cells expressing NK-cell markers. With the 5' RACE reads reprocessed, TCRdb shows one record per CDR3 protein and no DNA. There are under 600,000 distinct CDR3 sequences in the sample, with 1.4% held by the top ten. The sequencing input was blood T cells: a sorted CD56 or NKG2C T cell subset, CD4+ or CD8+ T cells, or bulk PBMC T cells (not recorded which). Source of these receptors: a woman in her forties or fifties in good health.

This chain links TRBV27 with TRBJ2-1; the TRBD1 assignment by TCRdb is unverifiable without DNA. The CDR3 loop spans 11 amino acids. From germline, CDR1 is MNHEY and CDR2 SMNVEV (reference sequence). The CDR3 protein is CASTRGGEQFF.

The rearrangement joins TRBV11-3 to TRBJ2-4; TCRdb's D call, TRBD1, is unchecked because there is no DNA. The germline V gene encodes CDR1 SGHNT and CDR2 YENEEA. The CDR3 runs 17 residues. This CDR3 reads CASSPTGQGVSKNIQYF.

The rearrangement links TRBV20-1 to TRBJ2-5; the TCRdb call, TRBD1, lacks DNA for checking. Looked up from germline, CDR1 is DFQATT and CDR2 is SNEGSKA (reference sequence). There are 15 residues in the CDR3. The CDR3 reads CSAPVGGGRRETQYF.

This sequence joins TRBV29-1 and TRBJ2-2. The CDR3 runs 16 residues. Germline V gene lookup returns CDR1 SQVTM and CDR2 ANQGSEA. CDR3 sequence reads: CSVGMDRQGNTGELFF.

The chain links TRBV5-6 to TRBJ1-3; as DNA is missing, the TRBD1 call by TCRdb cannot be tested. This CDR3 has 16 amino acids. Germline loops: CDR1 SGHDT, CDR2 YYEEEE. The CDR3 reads CASSFGTGFSGNTIYF.

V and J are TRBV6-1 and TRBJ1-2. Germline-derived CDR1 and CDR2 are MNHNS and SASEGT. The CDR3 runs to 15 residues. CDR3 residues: CASQWGRLSNYGYTF.

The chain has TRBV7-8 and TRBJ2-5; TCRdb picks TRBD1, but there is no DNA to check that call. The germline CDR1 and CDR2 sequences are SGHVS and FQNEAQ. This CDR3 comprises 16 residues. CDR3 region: CASSQLVRVISGAEYF.

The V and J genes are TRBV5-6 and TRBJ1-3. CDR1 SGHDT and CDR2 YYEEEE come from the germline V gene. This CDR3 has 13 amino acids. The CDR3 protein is CASSPFSVHTIYF.

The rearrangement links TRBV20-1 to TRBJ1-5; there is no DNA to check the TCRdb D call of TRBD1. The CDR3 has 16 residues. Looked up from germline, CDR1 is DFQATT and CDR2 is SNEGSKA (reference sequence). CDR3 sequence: CSARGYRGPSGQPQHF.

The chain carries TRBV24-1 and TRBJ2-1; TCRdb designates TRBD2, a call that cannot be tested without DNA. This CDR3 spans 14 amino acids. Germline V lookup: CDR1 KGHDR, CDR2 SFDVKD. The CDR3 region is CATSDLSAGGGQFF.

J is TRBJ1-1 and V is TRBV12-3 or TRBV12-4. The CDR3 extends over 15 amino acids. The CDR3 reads CASSTRMAGPTEAFF.

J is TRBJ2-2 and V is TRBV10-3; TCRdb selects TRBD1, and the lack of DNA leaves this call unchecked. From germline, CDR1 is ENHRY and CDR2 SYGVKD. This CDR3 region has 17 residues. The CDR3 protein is CAISAGQGATNTGELFF.

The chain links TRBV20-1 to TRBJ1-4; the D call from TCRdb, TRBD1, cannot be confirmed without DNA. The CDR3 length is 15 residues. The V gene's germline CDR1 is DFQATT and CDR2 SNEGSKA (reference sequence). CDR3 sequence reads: CSARVPGGSDEKLFF.

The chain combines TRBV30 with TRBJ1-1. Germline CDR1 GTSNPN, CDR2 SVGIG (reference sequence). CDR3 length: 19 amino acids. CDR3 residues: CAWSVLGLGTLKMNTEAFF.

The chain's CDR3 is CATSNSGELFF. The genes are TRBV15 and TRBJ2-2. The CDR3 is made up of 11 amino acids. Looked up from germline, CDR1 is LNHNV and CDR2 is YYDKDF (reference sequence).